This TCR beta chain was obtained from a study of shared clonotypes between healthy human individuals. Study-level information: Every donor yielded three CD4 naive, three CD4 memory, two CD8 naive and one CD8 memory plate. Overall study results and limits: With few donors, the genetic and exposure-history diversity represented was limited. Around 5.4% of naive CD4 clonotypes were common to a handful of donors.

Turning to this clone: Its antigen is not known.

The ends were cut back, 5 bases at V and 7 bases at J, with 11 bases in the middle. The germline CDR1 and CDR2 sequences are SGHTA and FQGTGA. The CDR3 has 12 amino acids. In the naive CD8 group, cells lacked CD45RO and were positively selected for CCR7, so terminally differentiated effector memory CD45RA+ cells were left out. The donor cohort consisted entirely of Caucasian adults residing in Nashville, Tennessee. Profiling relied on immunoSEQ multiplex PCR, and the TCRdb table lists in-frame clones only, not all of them. The table includes more than 2 million clones, 90% to 95% detected once. The V call is TRBV7-3, the J call TRBJ2-5; D gene uncertain. The sample was naive CD8+ T cells from PBMCs. This clonotype was sampled from a man aged 18 to 30 in good health. Some clones in this sample may be carry-over from other donors' samples. The CDR3 nucleotides read TGTGCCAGCAGCACCCCCCGAGGGACCCAGTACTTC. Encoded protein: CASSTPRGTQYF.